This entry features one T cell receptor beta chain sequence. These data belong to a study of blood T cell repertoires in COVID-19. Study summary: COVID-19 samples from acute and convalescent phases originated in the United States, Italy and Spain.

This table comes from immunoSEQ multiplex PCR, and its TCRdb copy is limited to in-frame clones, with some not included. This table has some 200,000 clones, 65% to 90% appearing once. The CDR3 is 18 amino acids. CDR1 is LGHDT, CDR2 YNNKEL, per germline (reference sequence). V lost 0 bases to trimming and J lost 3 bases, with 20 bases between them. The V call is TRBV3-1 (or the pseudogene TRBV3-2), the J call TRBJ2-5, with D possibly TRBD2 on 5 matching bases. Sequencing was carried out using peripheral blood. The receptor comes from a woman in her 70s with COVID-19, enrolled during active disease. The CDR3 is CASSQESSRGLSEETQYF. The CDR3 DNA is TGTGCCAGCAGCCAAGAAAGTTCCCGGGGTTTATCGGAAGAGACCCAGTACTTC.